Listed below are T cell receptor beta chains from one sample, sequenced in a study of shared clonotypes between healthy human individuals. Only in-frame clones appear in the TCRdb table, and some are missing; sequencing was by immunoSEQ multiplex PCR. The table shows over a million clones, with around four fifths occurring only once. The sequenced sample was memory CD4+ T cells sorted from blood. The receptors derive from a man aged 18 to 29 in good health. Both conserved end residues are part of each CDR3.

J gene: TRBJ1-2; V gene: TRBV19; CDR3 length: 14; CDR3 protein: CASSIGRVNYGYTF
J gene: TRBJ2-7; V gene: TRBV5-4; CDR3 length: 15; CDR3 protein: CASSSRSGSSYEQYF
J gene: TRBJ2-6; V gene: TRBV19; CDR3 length: 15; CDR3 protein: CASRPGVSGANVLTF
J gene: TRBJ2-7; V gene: TRBV20-1; CDR3 length: 11; CDR3 protein: CSARTGSEQYF
J gene: TRBJ1-1; V gene: TRBV7-2; CDR3 length: 14; CDR3 protein: CASSLHLMNTEAFF
J gene: TRBJ1-1; V gene: TRBV6-5; CDR3 length: 13; CDR3 protein: CASSYGLATEAFF
J gene: TRBJ2-5; V gene: TRBV7-8; CDR3 length: 18; CDR3 protein: CASSLEGREPPGQETQYF
J gene: TRBJ2-4; V gene: TRBV10-3; CDR3 length: 14; CDR3 protein: CAISLDRAGDIQYF
J gene: TRBJ2-5; V gene: TRBV10-2; CDR3 length: 13; CDR3 protein: CASQWAGEETQYF
J gene: TRBJ2-1; V gene: TRBV4-1; CDR3 length: 17; CDR3 protein: CASSQGRAGGSYNEQFF
J gene: TRBJ1-1; V gene: TRBV7-8; CDR3 length: 15; CDR3 protein: CASSLARQLNTEAFF
J gene: TRBJ2-3; V gene: TRBV29-1; CDR3 length: 10; CDR3 protein: CSVTTDTQYF
J gene: TRBJ2-7; V gene: TRBV10-2; CDR3 length: 16; CDR3 protein: CASRIHSTGVNYEQYF
J gene: TRBJ1-5; V gene: TRBV6-1; CDR3 length: 14; CDR3 protein: CASSEANGNQPQHF
J gene: TRBJ2-2; V gene: TRBV7-2; CDR3 length: 15; CDR3 protein: CASNPLAGVTGELFF
J gene: TRBJ1-4; V gene: TRBV9; CDR3 length: 15; CDR3 protein: CASSALDSPTEKLFF
J gene: TRBJ1-2; V gene: TRBV7-2; CDR3 length: 14; CDR3 protein: CASSPTDSSYGYTF
J gene: TRBJ2-7; V gene: TRBV30; CDR3 length: 13; CDR3 protein: CACSSGGPYEQYF
J gene: TRBJ2-1; V gene: TRBV27; CDR3 length: 16; CDR3 protein: CASSSRAQPSYNEQFF
J gene: TRBJ1-1; V gene: TRBV9; CDR3 length: 15; CDR3 protein: CASSVGAQINTEAFF
J gene: TRBJ1-3; V gene: TRBV5-5; CDR3 length: 14; CDR3 protein: CASSATGSGNTIYF
J gene: TRBJ2-1; V gene: TRBV5-1; CDR3 length: 14; CDR3 protein: CASSFGTVPNEQFF
J gene: TRBJ2-7; V gene: TRBV18; CDR3 length: 13; CDR3 protein: CASSPTPLGWEYF
J gene: TRBJ1-2; V gene: TRBV7-2; CDR3 length: 14; CDR3 protein: CASTGQGTGYGYTF
J gene: TRBJ1-2; V gene: TRBV7-2; CDR3 length: 14; CDR3 protein: CASSSSGVGAGYTF
J gene: TRBJ2-7; V gene: TRBV7-4; CDR3 length: 16; CDR3 protein: CASSSPQKGLSYEQYF
J gene: TRBJ1-2; V gene: TRBV7-3; CDR3 length: 15; CDR3 protein: CASSLIGGLNYGYTF
J gene: TRBJ1-1; V gene: TRBV6-1; CDR3 length: 15; CDR3 protein: CASSEPGQGDTEAFF
J gene: TRBJ2-1; V gene: TRBV5-8; CDR3 length: 15; CDR3 protein: CASSWRTSGTWEQFF
J gene: TRBJ2-5; V gene: TRBV7-2; CDR3 length: 13; CDR3 protein: CASSLLYSETQYF